This T cell receptor beta chain was obtained from a study of T cell responses to AZD1222 COVID-19 vaccine. CDR1 is PRHDT, CDR2 FYEKMQ, per germline (reference sequence). V was pared by 0 bases and J by 6 bases, with 5 bases between. The CDR3 totals 12 residues. General study points: Baseline seropositivity occurred in only six AZD1222 recipients. Repertoires were obtained only post-peak T cell response.

Note on this clone: The antigen remains unidentified.

Second-dose groups at about 4 or about 12 weeks were pooled. Libraries were prepared by immunoSEQ multiplex PCR; TCRdb keeps only in-frame clonotypes and omits some of them. In the table there are fewer than 130,000 clones, roughly 87% of which are singletons. The V call is TRBV13, the J call TRBJ1-2; TRBD1 might be the D (5 bases). The clonotype was recovered from an adult who received the AZD1222 COVID-19 vaccine. The starting material was peripheral blood, obtained 28 days after the second AZD1222 dose. The CDR3 reads CASSLGRDGYTF. As DNA, the CDR3 is TGTGCCAGCAGCTTAGGCAGGGATGGCTACACCTTC.